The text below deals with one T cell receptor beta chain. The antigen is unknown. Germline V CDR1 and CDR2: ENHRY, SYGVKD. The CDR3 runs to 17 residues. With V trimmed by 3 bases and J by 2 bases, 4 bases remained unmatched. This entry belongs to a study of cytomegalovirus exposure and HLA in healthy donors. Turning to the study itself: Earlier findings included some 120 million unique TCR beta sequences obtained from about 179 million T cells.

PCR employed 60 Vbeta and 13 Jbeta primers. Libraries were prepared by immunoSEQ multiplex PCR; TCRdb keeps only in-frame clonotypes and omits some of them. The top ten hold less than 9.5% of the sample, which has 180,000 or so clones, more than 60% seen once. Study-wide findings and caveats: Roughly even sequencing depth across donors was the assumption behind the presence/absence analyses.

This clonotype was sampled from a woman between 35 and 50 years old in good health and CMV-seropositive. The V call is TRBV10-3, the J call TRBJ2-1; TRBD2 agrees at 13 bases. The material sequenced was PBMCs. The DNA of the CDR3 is TGTGCCATCAGTGACCGCGGGACTAGCGGGACCTACAATGAGCAGTTCTTC. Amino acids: CAISDRGTSGTYNEQFF.